This TCR beta chain was sequenced for a study of read filtering for tumor transcriptome and immune sequencing. Study in general: Transcriptome libraries were built from DNase-treated RNA. Findings and limits, study-wide: Without single-read clonotypes, shared clonotype proportions correlated more between IR-seq and RNA-seq. Approximately 80% of IR-seq clonotypes had one read, totaling approximately 3.3% of reads; RNA-seq: around 70% and 40%.

This clonotype was seen a few times. Its antigen is unidentified. This may come from a read error, since a much larger clone is one base off. Bone marrow was sampled from every patient at the time of active disease. CDR1 SEHNR and CDR2 FQNEAQ come from the germline V gene (reference sequence). CDR3 size: 13 residues. The library was built from approximately 400 ng RNA with molecular barcoded adaptors for alpha/delta and beta/gamma chains. TCRdb independently ran MiXCR on the reads; one entry per CDR3 protein. The sample has 100,000 to 150,000 distinct CDR3 sequences, less than 15% seen once; the top ten hold more than 6.5%.

V is TRBV7-9 and J is TRBJ2-1, with D uncertain. This TCR was sampled from a donor at least 40 years old with multiple myeloma. Sequenced input: a population of CD138-negative cells sorted from bone marrow. This CDR3 is CASSLPLHNERFF. The CDR3 DNA follows: TGTGCCAGCAGCTTACCACTCCACAATGAGCGGTTCTTC.